A single sample gave rise to the 14 T cell receptor beta chains below, sequenced in a study of CD8+CD57+ T cells in acquired aplastic anemia. Only patients with CD8+CD57+ cell expansion on flow cytometry were chosen for sequencing. Researchers used genomic DNA as the template to profile TCR beta VDJ and CDR3. TCRdb fed the reads into MiXCR, producing one record per CDR3 protein. Of 200,000 or so distinct CDR3 sequences in the sample, about half are singletons; the top ten hold just under 20%. The sample taken for sequencing was sorted CD4+, CD8+, or CD8+CD57+ T cells (not recorded which) from PBMCs. All receptors derive from a human donor with aplastic anemia.

This clonotype has ten or more counts. The gene calls are TRBV5-5 and TRBJ1-6; the D is unclear. The CDR3 consists of 14 residues. Per germline, CDR1 SGHKS and CDR2 YYEKEE (reference sequence). Trimming shortened V by 1 base and J by 8 bases, and 10 bases separated the two germline ends. The CDR3 DNA sequence: TGTGCCAGCAGCTTGAGCCAGGAAGATTCACCCCTCCACTTT. Amino acid sequence: CASSLSQEDSPLHF.

This chain connects TRBV7-6 to TRBJ1-5, with TRBD1 as a possible D gene (5 bases). CDR1 and CDR2 (germline): SGHVS, FNYEAQ. The V gene lost 6 bases and the J gene lost 6 bases, with 18 bases spanning the gap. The CDR3 consists of 15 residues. The CDR3 DNA sequence: TGTGCCAGCAGTTCCGGGACGGAGGATAGTCAGCCCCAGCATTTT. Protein: CASSSGTEDSQPQHF.

The V and J genes are TRBV7-9 and TRBJ1-1; no definite D call. The CDR3 contains 12 residues. Germline values: CDR1 SEHNR, CDR2 FQNEAQ (reference sequence). The V and J ends lost 7 bases and 1 base respectively, with 7 bases between them. The CDR3: CASKGRNTEAFF. As DNA, the CDR3 is TGTGCCAGCAAGGGCAGGAACACTGAAGCTTTCTTT.

This clonotype was counted at least ten times. The chain is built from TRBV19 and TRBJ2-1; 13 positions match TRBD2. CDR3 length: 16 amino acids. V gave up 5 bases and J gave up 2 bases; unmatched junction bases: 3. Germline V lookup: CDR1 LNHDA, CDR2 SQIVND (reference sequence). This CDR3 reads CASSQGTSGTYNEQFF. Written as DNA, the CDR3 is TGTGCCAGTAGTCAGGGGACTAGCGGGACCTACAATGAGCAGTTCTTC.

Note on this clonotype: It may be a read error: a sequence one base away is much more abundant. The chain couples TRBV20-1 to TRBJ1-1, with TRBD1 matching 8 bases. From germline, CDR1 is DFQATT and CDR2 SNEGSKA (reference sequence). The CDR3 length is 15 residues. Losses at the gene ends were 5 bases for V and 1 base for J; bases not matched to a gene: 9. CDR3 sequence: CSAQRRTGQNTEAFF. The CDR3 nucleotides are TGCAGTGCTCAAAGAAGGACAGGGCAGAACACTGAAGCTTTCTTT.

V gene TRBV24-1 combines with J gene TRBJ2-1, with D hard to call. V lost 2 bases to trimming and J lost 4 bases, with 8 bases between them. Germline CDR1 reads KGHDR; CDR2 reads SFDVKD. CDR3 length equals 14 residues. This chain's CDR3 is CATSDYGEYNEQFF. The CDR3 region has the DNA TGTGCCACCAGTGATTATGGCGAATACAATGAGCAGTTCTTC.

This chain connects TRBV2 to TRBJ2-7; 9 bases line up with TRBD2. The CDR3 has 13 residues. Germline V gene sequence: CDR1 SNHLY, CDR2 FYNNEI. The CDR3 DNA sequence: TGTGCCAGCAGTGAGCTAGCGGGGTACGGGCAGTACGTC. It specifies CASSELAGYGQYV.

V is TRBV19 and J is TRBJ1-1; weak D call: TRBD1 (6 bases). This CDR3 region has 11 residues. Germline V gene lookup returns CDR1 LNHDA and CDR2 SQIVND (reference sequence). V shed 4 bases and J shed 8 bases, with 8 bases lying between them. The CDR3 DNA is TGTGCCAGTAGTAGCCAGGGGGAAGCTTTCTTT. As protein: CASSSQGEAFF.

This clonotype was recorded at least ten times. The rearrangement joins TRBV7-2 to TRBJ1-2; D not certain. Germline CDR1 and CDR2: SGHTA and FQGNSA. Deletions cut 1 base from V and 4 bases from J, with 4 bases between. The CDR3 spans 12 residues. CDR3 protein: CASSLDSYGYTF. The DNA for the CDR3 is TGTGCCAGCAGCTTAGACAGCTATGGCTACACCTTC.

V gene TRBV6-9 combines with J gene TRBJ2-7; D unresolved. This CDR3 region has 14 residues. The germline CDR1 and CDR2 sequences are MNHGY and SVAAGI. V was pared by 5 bases and J by 2 bases, with 13 bases between. The CDR3 region is CASSERDEAYEQYF. CDR3 bases: TGTGCCAGCAGTGAAAGGGATGAGGCCTACGAGCAGTACTTC.

The V call is TRBV29-1, the J call TRBJ2-7; D is perhaps TRBD2 (5 bases). The CDR3 runs 12 residues. CDR1 is SQVTM, CDR2 ANQGSEA, per germline. V lost 5 bases to trimming and J lost 1 base, with 9 bases between them. Here the CDR3 DNA reads TGCAGCGTTACCGGGGTGTCCTACGAGCAGTACTTC. The encoded protein is CSVTGVSYEQYF.

This chain joins TRBV4-1 and TRBJ2-4, with D perhaps TRBD1 or TRBD2 (5 bases each). V was shortened by 6 bases and J by 3 bases, with 18 bases between the two germline ends. The CDR3 is 16 residues long. The germline CDR1 and CDR2 sequences are MGHRA and YSYEKL. The CDR3, as DNA: TGCGCCAGCAGACCAGAGTGGCGTGGGGGCAAAAACATTCAGTACTTC. It specifies CASRPEWRGGKNIQYF.

This clonotype was recorded many times. The chain carries TRBV2 and TRBJ1-2; D possibly corresponds to TRBD1 (5 bases). The CDR3 contains 16 residues. Germline V gene sequence: CDR1 SNHLY, CDR2 FYNNEI. Trimming cost V 1 base and J 5 bases, with 17 bases left between them. The CDR3 reads CASSEEWAGSGYGYTF. CDR3 in DNA: TGTGCCAGCAGTGAAGAATGGGCAGGGTCGGGGTATGGCTACACCTTC.

This clonotype was seen ten or more times. V gene TRBV19 combines with J gene TRBJ2-2, with D uncertain. This CDR3 is 12 amino acids long. Per germline, CDR1 LNHDA and CDR2 SQIVND (reference sequence). V was clipped by 10 bases and J by 1 base, with 7 bases between them. This CDR3 reads CATSRNTGELFF. The CDR3, as DNA: TGTGCCACCTCGCGGAACACCGGGGAGCTGTTTTTT. Full variable domain (outside the CDR3, taken from reference TRBV19 and TRBJ2-2): DGGITQSPKYLFRKEGQNVTLSCEQNLNHDAMYWYRQDPGQGLRLIYYSQIVNDFQKGDIAEGYSVSREKKESFPLTVTSAQKNPTAFYLCATSRNTGELFFGEGSRLTVL.